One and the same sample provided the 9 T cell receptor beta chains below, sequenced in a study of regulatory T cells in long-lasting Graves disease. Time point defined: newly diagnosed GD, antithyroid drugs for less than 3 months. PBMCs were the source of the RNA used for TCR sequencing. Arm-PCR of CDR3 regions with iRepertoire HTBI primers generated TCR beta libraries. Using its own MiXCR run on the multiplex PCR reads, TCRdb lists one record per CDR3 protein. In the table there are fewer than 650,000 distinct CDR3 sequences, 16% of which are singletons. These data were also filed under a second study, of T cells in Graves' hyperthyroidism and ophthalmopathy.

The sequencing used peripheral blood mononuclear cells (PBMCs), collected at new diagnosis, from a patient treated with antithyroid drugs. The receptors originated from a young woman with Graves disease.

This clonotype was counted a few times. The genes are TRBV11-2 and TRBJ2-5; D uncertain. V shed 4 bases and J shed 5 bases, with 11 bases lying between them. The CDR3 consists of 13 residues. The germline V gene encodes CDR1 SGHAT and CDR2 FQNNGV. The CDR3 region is CASSSSRLETQYF. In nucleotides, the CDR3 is TGTGCCAGCAGCTCATCTAGATTGGAGACCCAGTACTTC.

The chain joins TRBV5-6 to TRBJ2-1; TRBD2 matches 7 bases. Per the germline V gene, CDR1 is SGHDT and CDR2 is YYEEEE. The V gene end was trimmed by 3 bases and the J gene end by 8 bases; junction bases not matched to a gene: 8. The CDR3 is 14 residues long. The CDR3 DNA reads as TGTGCCAGCAGCTCGAAACTAGCGAGCGATGAGCAGTTCTTC. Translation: CASSSKLASDEQFF.

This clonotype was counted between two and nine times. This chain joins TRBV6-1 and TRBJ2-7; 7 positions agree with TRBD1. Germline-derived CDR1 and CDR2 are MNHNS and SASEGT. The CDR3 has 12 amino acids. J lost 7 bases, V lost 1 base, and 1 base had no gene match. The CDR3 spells CASSEGGQEQYF. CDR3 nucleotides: TGTGCCAGCAGTGAAGGGGGACAGGAGCAGTACTTC.

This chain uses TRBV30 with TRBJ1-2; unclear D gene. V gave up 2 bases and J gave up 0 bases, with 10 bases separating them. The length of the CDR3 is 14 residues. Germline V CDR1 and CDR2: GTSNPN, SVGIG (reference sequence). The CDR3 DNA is TGTGCCTGGAGTAGGCGGAAAGCTAACTATGGCTACACCTTC. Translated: CAWSRRKANYGYTF.

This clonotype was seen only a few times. The CDR3 DNA sequence: TGTGCCACCAGTCCGGCACGAGACCAAGAGACCCAGTACTTC. This codes for CATSPARDQETQYF. The chain is built from TRBV24-1 and TRBJ2-5; the D is unclear. Trimming pared 6 bases from V and 0 bases from J, leaving 10 bases between. The germline CDR1 and CDR2 sequences are KGHDR and SFDVKD. The CDR3 has 14 residues.

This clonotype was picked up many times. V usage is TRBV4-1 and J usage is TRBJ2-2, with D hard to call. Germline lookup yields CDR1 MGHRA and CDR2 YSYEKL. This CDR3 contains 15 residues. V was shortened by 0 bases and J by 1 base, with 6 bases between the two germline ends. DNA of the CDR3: TGCGCCAGCAGCCAAGACCTCTTGAACACCGGGGAGCTGTTTTTT. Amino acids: CASSQDLLNTGELFF.

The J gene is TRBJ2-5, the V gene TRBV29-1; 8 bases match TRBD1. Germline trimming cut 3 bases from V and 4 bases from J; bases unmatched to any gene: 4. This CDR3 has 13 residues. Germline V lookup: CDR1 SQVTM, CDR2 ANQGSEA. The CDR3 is CSVDGQGRETQYF. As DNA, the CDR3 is TGCAGCGTTGACGGACAGGGCAGAGAGACCCAGTACTTC.

CDR3 sequence reads: CSATGAPTLHF. CDR3 DNA: TGCAGTGCCACAGGGGCCCCCACCCTCCACTTT. The V gene is TRBV20-1, the J gene TRBJ1-6; 7 bases are a match to TRBD1. The CDR3 is made up of 11 amino acids. Germline V lookup: CDR1 DFQATT, CDR2 SNEGSKA (reference sequence). V gave up 6 bases and J gave up 14 bases; unmatched junction bases: 7.

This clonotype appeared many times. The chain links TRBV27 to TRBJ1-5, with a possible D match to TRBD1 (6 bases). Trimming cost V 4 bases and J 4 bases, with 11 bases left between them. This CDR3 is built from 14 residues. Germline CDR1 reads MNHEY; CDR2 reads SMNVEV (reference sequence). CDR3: CASSSRQVNQPQHF. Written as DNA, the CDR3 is TGTGCCAGCAGTTCCAGACAGGTAAATCAGCCCCAGCATTTT.